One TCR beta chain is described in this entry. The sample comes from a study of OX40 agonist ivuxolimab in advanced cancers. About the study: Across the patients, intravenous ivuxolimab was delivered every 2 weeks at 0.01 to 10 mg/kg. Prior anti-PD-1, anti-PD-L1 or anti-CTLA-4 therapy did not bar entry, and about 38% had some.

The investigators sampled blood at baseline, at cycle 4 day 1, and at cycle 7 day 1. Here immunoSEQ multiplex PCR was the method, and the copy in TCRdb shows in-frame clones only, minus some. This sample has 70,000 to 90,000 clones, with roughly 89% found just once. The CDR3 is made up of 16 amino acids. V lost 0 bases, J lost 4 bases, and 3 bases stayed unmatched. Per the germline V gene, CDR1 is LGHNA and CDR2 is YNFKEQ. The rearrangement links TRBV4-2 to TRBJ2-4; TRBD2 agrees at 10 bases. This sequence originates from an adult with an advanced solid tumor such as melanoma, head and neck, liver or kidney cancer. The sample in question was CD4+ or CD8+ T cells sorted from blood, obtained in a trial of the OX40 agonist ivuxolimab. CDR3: CASSQDLAGAKNIQYF. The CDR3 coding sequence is TGTGCCAGCAGCCAAGATCTAGCGGGGGCTAAAAACATTCAGTACTTC.